This section outlines one T cell receptor beta chain sequence together with its context. The data were produced by immunoSEQ multiplex PCR, yet TCRdb's version contains in-frame clones alone and is incomplete. The sample yields hundreds of thousands of clones, about 89% seen once. The data are from a study of blood T cell repertoires in COVID-19. The germline V and J ends were trimmed by 9 bases and 0 bases, with 12 bases remaining between them. The V gene's germline CDR1 is MNHNS and CDR2 SASEGT. CDR3 size: 14 residues. The chain recombines TRBV6-1 with TRBJ1-3; D is possibly TRBD1 (5 bases). Input material: peripheral blood. The clonotype was recovered from a middle-aged man with acute or convalescent COVID-19. The CDR3 DNA reads TGTGCCAGTTTAAAGGACACCTCTGGAAACACCATATATTTT. Residues: CASLKDTSGNTIYF.